These 9 T cell receptor beta chains share one sample of origin, sequenced in a study of cytomegalovirus exposure and HLA in healthy donors. Both 60 Vbeta primers and 13 Jbeta primers went into the PCR. Only in-frame clones appear in the TCRdb table, and some are missing; sequencing was by immunoSEQ multiplex PCR. The repertoire includes some 200,000 clones, 82% of them detected once, and 0.075% to 0.1% sits in the top ten. Sequenced input: PBMCs. The source is a boy aged 2 to 10 in good health and CMV-seronegative.

This clone has just one count. The V and J genes are TRBV4-2 and TRBJ2-7; 10 bases are a match to TRBD2. From germline, CDR1 is LGHNA and CDR2 YNFKEQ. CDR3 length: 18 residues. V lost 4 bases, J lost 0 bases, and 12 bases stayed unmatched. This CDR3 is CASSRQDGSGGASYEQYF. The CDR3 nucleotides are TGTGCCAGCAGCCGACAAGACGGGAGCGGGGGGGCCTCCTACGAGCAGTACTTC.

The chain carries TRBV6-5 and TRBJ1-6; no definite D call. Between the trimmed V and J ends, which lost 7 bases and 6 bases, there was a span of 16 bases. The CDR3 totals 15 residues. Germline CDR1 is MNHEY and CDR2 is SVGAGI. CDR3 protein: CASNRRREVNSPLHF. The CDR3 DNA reads as TGTGCCAGCAATCGGCGGCGGGAGGTTAATTCACCCCTCCACTTT.

The chain joins TRBV11-2 to TRBJ2-1, with D possibly matching TRBD2 (6 bases). V was clipped by 6 bases and J by 4 bases, with 16 bases between them. The CDR3 is made up of 15 amino acids. Germline V lookup: CDR1 SGHAT, CDR2 FQNNGV. CDR3 sequence: CASRERGSFYNEQFF. The CDR3 DNA sequence: TGTGCCAGCAGGGAACGGGGGTCTTTTTACAATGAGCAGTTCTTC.

V usage is TRBV5-4 and J usage is TRBJ2-3; 12 bases match TRBD2. The germline V gene has CDR1 SGHNT and CDR2 YYREEE (reference sequence). The CDR3 extends over 16 amino acids. V lost 0 bases and J lost 6; bases outside the gene matches: 5. CDR3 sequence reads: CASSLASGGAGDTQYF. The DNA of the CDR3 is TGTGCCAGCAGCTTGGCTAGCGGGGGGGCGGGCGATACGCAGTATTTT. Variable domain in full (rest from reference TRBV5-4 and TRBJ2-3): ETGVTQSPTHLIKTRGQQVTLRCSSQSGHNTVSWYQQALGQGPQFIFQYYREEENGRGNFPPRFSGLQFPNYSSELNVNALELDDSALYLCASSLASGGAGDTQYFGPGTRLTVL.

In DNA, the CDR3 is TGTGCCAGCGGACAGGGCTCGAACACTGAAGCTTTCTTT. Amino acid sequence: CASGQGSNTEAFF. J is TRBJ1-1 and V is TRBV27, with 8 bases matching TRBD1. This CDR3 has 13 residues. CDR1 MNHEY and CDR2 SMNVEV come from the germline V gene (reference sequence). V lost 8 bases and J lost 1; bases outside the gene matches: 3.

The chain combines TRBV25-1 with TRBJ1-1; TRBD1 matches 7 bases. V shed 2 bases and J 6 bases; nucleotides not matched to a gene: 6. The CDR3 spans 14 residues. Germline V gives CDR1 MGHDK, CDR2 SYGVNS. CDR3 residues: CASSEQGQGAEAFF. CDR3 DNA: TGTGCCAGCAGTGAACAGGGGCAGGGGGCTGAAGCTTTCTTT.

The J gene is TRBJ2-5, the V gene TRBV4-2; D unresolved. CDR3 length: 16 residues. Trimming removed 0 bases at V and 5 bases at J, with 16 bases between. The germline gives CDR1 LGHNA, CDR2 YNFKEQ. Here the CDR3 DNA reads TGTGCCAGCAGCCAAGAATGGGCTGTCGCCTCGGAGACCCAGTACTTC. Amino acids: CASSQEWAVASETQYF.

A few counts support this clone. V gene TRBV2 combines with J gene TRBJ1-4, with 7 bases aligning to TRBD1. The germline V gene encodes CDR1 SNHLY and CDR2 FYNNEI. This CDR3 has 13 amino acids. V shed 6 bases and J 8 bases; nucleotides not matched to a gene: 6. DNA for the CDR3: TGTGCCAGCAGGGAGGGGGCTCACGAAAAACTGTTTTTT. The encoded protein is CASREGAHEKLFF.

The chain's CDR3 is CSGSQGANQPQHF. The DNA for the CDR3 is TGCAGCGGCTCACAGGGGGCTAATCAGCCCCAGCATTTT. The V call is TRBV29-1, the J call TRBJ1-5; 9 positions agree with TRBD1. The CDR3 runs 13 residues. The trim removed 7 bases at V and 4 bases at J, leaving 5 bases unmatched. Germline lookup yields CDR1 SQVTM and CDR2 ANQGSEA.